Listed below are T cell receptor beta chains from one sample, sequenced in a study of a mutant IDH1 vaccine in newly diagnosed glioma. Sequencing was performed with immunoSEQ multiplex PCR; in TCRdb, only in-frame clones are kept and a portion is missing. Altogether tens of thousands of clones are present, 81% being singletons, with the ten largest covering 9% to 14%. These receptors' targets are unknown. Sequenced material: PBMCs, taken from a glioma patient whose treatment included an IDH1 peptide vaccine. The receptors stem from a man aged 50 to 60 with glioma. CDR3s include the opening cysteine and the closing phenylalanine or tryptophan. D genes are given only for firm matches. Expanded clones are given a class, and other clones once, few, many or no size at all.

size	V	J	D	CDR3
.	TRBV27	TRBJ2-7	.	CASSLGQLYYEQYF
once	TRBV19	TRBJ1-5	.	CASSIGGPYQPQHF
few	TRBV7-2	TRBJ1-5	.	CASSWVGNQPQHF
.	TRBV9	TRBJ2-3	TRBD2	CASSPMVAGSTDTQYF
.	TRBV7-8	TRBJ2-3	TRBD2	CASSLTVNRLAGPDTQYF
once	TRBV6-1	TRBJ2-3	TRBD1	CASSTGADTQYF
.	TRBV20-1	TRBJ2-7	.	CSARNYEQYF
.	TRBV2	TRBJ2-2	.	CATLATGELFF
once	TRBV5-6	TRBJ2-1	.	CASSSTLEQFF
.	TRBV6-1	TRBJ1-1	.	CASSEASLDKYTEAFF
few	TRBV7-9	TRBJ2-2	TRBD2	CASSPRIAGGGTGELFF
.	TRBV4-1	TRBJ2-3	.	CASSQRTDTDTQYF
.	TRBV7-9	TRBJ1-4	.	CASSLEGTTNEKLFF
.	TRBV4-1	TRBJ1-1	.	CASSLRVNTEAFF
.	TRBV11-3	TRBJ2-3	.	CASSLAGTDTQYF
.	TRBV7-9	TRBJ2-1	.	CASSFSTEQFF
once	TRBV18	TRBJ2-1	.	CASSSNTGNLGDEQFF
.	TRBV4-1	TRBJ2-2	TRBD2	CASSQDPGGRGTGELFF
once	TRBV10-3	TRBJ2-3	TRBD2	CAILAGGAGGPISSDTQYF
.	TRBV10-3	TRBJ2-2	.	CAISEIGGTGELFF
.	TRBV6-1	TRBJ2-7	.	CASTSSTGWEQYF
once	TRBV20-1	TRBJ2-5	.	CSANRETQYF
.	TRBV7-7	TRBJ1-2	.	CASSYPPVGYQKGYTF
.	TRBV2	TRBJ2-1	TRBD1	CASTLGPGQVNEQFF
.	TRBV10-3	TRBJ2-5	.	CAISGGSNRETQYF
once	TRBV4-1	TRBJ2-2	TRBD2	CASSQSTGLAIITGELFF
few	TRBV5-6	TRBJ2-3	TRBD2	CASSSFVGSPSGSTDTQYF
.	TRBV9	TRBJ1-2	.	CASSVEVGYGYTF
.	TRBV20-1	TRBJ2-3	.	CSAEDTQYF
.	TRBV14	TRBJ2-2	TRBD1	CASSHPGQGANTGELFF
.	TRBV4-3	TRBJ2-7	.	CASSQESFREQYF
.	TRBV19	TRBJ1-2	.	CASSIDHSRMGYGYTF
.	TRBV7-7	TRBJ2-2	.	CASSPTVGGPRNGELFF
.	TRBV2	TRBJ2-7	.	CASSGQVEQYF
few	TRBV4-1	TRBJ2-7	.	CASPRATSYEQYF
.	TRBV5-5	TRBJ1-5	.	CASSFQGNSNQPQHF
once	TRBV6-1	TRBJ1-1	.	CASSELTGRTEAFF
once	TRBV4-3	TRBJ1-6	.	CASSQEIRRDYNSPLHF
.	TRBV15	TRBJ1-2	.	CATSRDRHQYGYTF
.	TRBV6-1	TRBJ1-2	.	CASSEGGLYGYTF
.	TRBV29-1	TRBJ2-2	.	CSVYGHLNTGELFF
few	TRBV5-4	TRBJ1-1	.	CASKSNTEAFF
.	TRBV19	TRBJ2-2	TRBD2	CASSPGTSGYTGELFF